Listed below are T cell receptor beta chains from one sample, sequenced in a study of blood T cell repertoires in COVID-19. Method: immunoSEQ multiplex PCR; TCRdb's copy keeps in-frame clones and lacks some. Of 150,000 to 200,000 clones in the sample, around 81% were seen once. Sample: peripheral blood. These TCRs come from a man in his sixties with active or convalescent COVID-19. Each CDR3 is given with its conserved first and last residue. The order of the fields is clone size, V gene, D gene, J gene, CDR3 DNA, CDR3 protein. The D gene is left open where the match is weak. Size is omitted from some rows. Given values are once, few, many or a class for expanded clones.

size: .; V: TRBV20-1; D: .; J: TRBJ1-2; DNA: TGCAGTGCTCCACTATATGGCTACACCTTC; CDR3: CSAPLYGYTF
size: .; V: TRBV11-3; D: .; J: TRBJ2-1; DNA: TGTGCCAGCAGCTTAAACGGAGGGTCCTACAATGAGCAGTTCTTC; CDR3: CASSLNGGSYNEQFF
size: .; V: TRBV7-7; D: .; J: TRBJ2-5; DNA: TGTGCTAGCAGCTTAGCGGAGGGTTTTGAGACCCAGTACTTC; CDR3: CASSLAEGFETQYF
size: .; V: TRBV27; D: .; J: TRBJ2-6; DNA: TGTGCCAGCAGGAGCGTCGGGGCCAACGTCCTGACTTTC; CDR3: CASRSVGANVLTF
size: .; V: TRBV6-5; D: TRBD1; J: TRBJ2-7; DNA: TGTGCCAGCAGTTACGCGGGGACAGGGGGATACGAGCAGTACTTC; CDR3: CASSYAGTGGYEQYF
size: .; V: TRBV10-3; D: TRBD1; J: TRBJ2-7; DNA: TGTGCCATCAGTGAGTCGGGGACAGGGTCCTACGAGCAGTACTTC; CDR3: CAISESGTGSYEQYF
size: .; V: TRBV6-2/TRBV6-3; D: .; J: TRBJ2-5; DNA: TGTGCCAGCAGCCCAGGGTTAAGGAGCGGAGGGTTCCGGGGGACCCAGTACTTC; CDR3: CASSPGLRSGGFRGTQYF
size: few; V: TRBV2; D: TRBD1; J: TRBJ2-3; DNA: TGTGCCAGCCGATACATGACAGGGGGGCTGTATTTT; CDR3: CASRYMTGGLYF
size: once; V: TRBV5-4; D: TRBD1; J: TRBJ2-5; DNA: TGTGCCAGCAGCACCTCACAGGGGTGGCAAGAGACCCAGTACTTC; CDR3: CASSTSQGWQETQYF
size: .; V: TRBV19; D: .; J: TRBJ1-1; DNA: TGTGCCAGTGGCGGGGAGGGAGTAACTGAAGCTTTCTTT; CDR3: CASGGEGVTEAFF
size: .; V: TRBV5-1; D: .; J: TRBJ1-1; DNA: TGCGCCAGCAGCTTGGCAGGCAGCAATATGAACACTGAAGCTTTCTTT; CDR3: CASSLAGSNMNTEAFF
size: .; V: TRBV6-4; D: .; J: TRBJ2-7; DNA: TGTGCCAGCAGTCGGGACTTTCTAAGCGAGCAGTACTTC; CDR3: CASSRDFLSEQYF
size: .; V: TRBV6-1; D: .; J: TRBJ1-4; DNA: TGTGCCAGCAGTGAGCCCGGACAGAGTAATGAAAAACTGTTTTTT; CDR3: CASSEPGQSNEKLFF
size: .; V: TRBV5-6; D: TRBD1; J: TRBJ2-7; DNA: TGTGCCAGCAGATACAGGGGTGACTACGAGCAGTACTTC; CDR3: CASRYRGDYEQYF
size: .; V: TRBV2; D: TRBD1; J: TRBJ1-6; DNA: TGTGCCAGCAGTGTAGGACAGGGGAATTCACCCCTCCACTTT; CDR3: CASSVGQGNSPLHF
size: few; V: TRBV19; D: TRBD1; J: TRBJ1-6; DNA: TGTGCCAGTAGAAGGGACAGGGAGCATAATTCACCCCTCCACTTT; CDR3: CASRRDREHNSPLHF
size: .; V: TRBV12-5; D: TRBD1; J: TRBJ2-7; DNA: TGTGCTAGTGGTTTGGTCGCTACACGTAGGGACAGGGACTACGAGCAGTACTTC; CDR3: CASGLVATRRDRDYEQYF
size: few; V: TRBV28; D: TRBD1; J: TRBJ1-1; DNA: TGTGCCAGCAGTCTTCATCAACAGGGGGGAAACACTGAAGCTTTCTTT; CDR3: CASSLHQQGGNTEAFF
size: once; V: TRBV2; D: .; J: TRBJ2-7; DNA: TGTGCCAGCAGTGGGATTGGGGGGAGTAGAACCTACGAGCAGTACTTC; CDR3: CASSGIGGSRTYEQYF
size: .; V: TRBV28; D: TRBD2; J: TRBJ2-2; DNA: TGTGCCAGCAGTTTGTCTAGCGGGAGGGCCGTCGAGACCGGGGAGCTGTTTTTT; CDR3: CASSLSSGRAVETGELFF
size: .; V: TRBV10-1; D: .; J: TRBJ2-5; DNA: TGCGCCAGCAGTGCAGCGGTCGTGGGGGAGACCCAGTACTTC; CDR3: CASSAAVVGETQYF
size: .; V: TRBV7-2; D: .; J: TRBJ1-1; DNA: TGTGCCAGCAGCTTAAGGACAAGGCTTTTGGGCACTGAAGCTTTCTTT; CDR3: CASSLRTRLLGTEAFF
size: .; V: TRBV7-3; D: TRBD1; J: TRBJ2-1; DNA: TGTGCCAGCAGCGTAGGGCACGGACAGGCCTACAATGAGCAGTTCTTC; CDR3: CASSVGHGQAYNEQFF
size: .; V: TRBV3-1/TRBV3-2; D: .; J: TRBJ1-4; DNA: TGTGCCAGCAGCCCCCGGCGGGGGGAGGATGAAAAACTGTTTTTT; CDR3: CASSPRRGEDEKLFF
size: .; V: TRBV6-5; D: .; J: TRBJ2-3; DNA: TGTGCCAGCCGGTGGCGGCGCACAGATACGCAGTATTTT; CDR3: CASRWRRTDTQYF
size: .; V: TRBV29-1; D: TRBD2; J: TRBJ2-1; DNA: TGCAGCTTTCTAGCGGAAATTTACAATGAGCAGTTCTTC; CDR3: CSFLAEIYNEQFF
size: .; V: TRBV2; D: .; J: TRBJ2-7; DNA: TGTGCCAGCAGAATAGACAGGAGCTCCTACGAGCAGTACTTC; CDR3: CASRIDRSSYEQYF
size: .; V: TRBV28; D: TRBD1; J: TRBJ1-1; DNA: TGTGCCAGCAGTCGACAGGGGGGAACTGAAGCTTTCTTT; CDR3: CASSRQGGTEAFF
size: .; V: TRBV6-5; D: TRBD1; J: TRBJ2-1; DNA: TGTGCCAGCAGTTTTCTGACAGGGAACAATGAGCAGTTCTTC; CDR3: CASSFLTGNNEQFF
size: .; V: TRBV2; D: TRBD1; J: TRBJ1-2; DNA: TGTGCCAGCAGGGGACAGGGCGTTTATGGCTACACCTTC; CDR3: CASRGQGVYGYTF
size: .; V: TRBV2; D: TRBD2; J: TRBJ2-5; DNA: TGTGCCAGCAGGACCCCCGCGGGCGGGGGTGGCCAAGAGACCCAGTACTTC; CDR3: CASRTPAGGGGQETQYF